The subject of this entry is one T cell receptor (beta chain). The specificity of this receptor is unknown. One base away there is no much larger clone; base qualities are not given. Whole blood was collected in K2EDTA tubes by collaborating institutions according to the institutions' own protocols. For TCRbeta analysis, collaborator samples were shipped as frozen whole blood, as isolated PBMCs, or as DNA extracted from either sample type. This sample was included in a study of blood T cell repertoires in COVID-19 (dated by TCRdb to about 2020). In terms of the full investigation: Samples from collaborators originated in the United States, Italy and Spain and spanned both the acute and convalescent phases of COVID-19. The prospective study material was composed of cDNA or gDNA derived from T cells, B-cell-depleted T cells, or PBMCs. The dataset comprised deeply sampled blood TCRbeta repertoires from subjects exposed to, actively infected with, or recovered from COVID-19. The repertoires were released in a freely available public database intended as a resource for research on the immune response to SARS-CoV-2. Samples were obtained from the ongoing ImmuneRACE study (first 160 participants) and from some 1,300 subjects provided by 6 global collaborators. The sample metadata nearly always contained a de-identified subject ID, COVID-19 status, age in years and sex. Where available, HLA class I and class II types were obtained from metadata supplied by the sample provider rather than from assay-based typing. General conclusions and limits of the study: How much clinical and demographic metadata was included differed by source and by participant, and the metadata was provided uncurated.

There are 14 amino acids in the CDR3, from cysteine to phenylalanine inclusive. Only the CDR3 DNA stays, 42 bases, in frame from base 1. From the germline V gene (reference sequence), CDR1 is SGHKS and CDR2 is YYEKEE. V trim: 4 bases; J trim: 9 bases; unmatched bases: 7. The immunoSEQ Assay, a bias-controlled multiplex PCR, was used to amplify TCRbeta CDR3 regions from genomic DNA. The original methods were these. Nucleated cell counts per sample were estimated from amplification of reference gene primers within the assay. Sequence reads were collapsed and filtered to measure the absolute abundance of every unique TCRbeta CDR3 rearrangement. For each sample, productive Simpson clonality was calculated as the square root of Simpson's diversity index across productive rearrangements. Sourced from immuneACCESS, this table was stored by TCRdb with only in-frame sequences that have V and J called. A share of the clones is absent; for the studies checked, an unresolved V gene accounts for under half, and the remainder has no known explanation. V, J and clone size are taken as reported in that table, and D and trimming were inferred from the DNA itself. A total of roughly 250,000 clones appear in this sample, 65% to 90% of them only once. The ten largest clones add up to 6% to 9.5% of the sample.

Recombination joined TRBV5-5 with TRBJ1-5, and 10 junction bases match TRBD1. The receptor's source is a woman aged 50 to 60 with acute or convalescent COVID-19. The specimen was peripheral blood. The CDR3 protein: CASSQGTGVWPQHF. DNA sequence: TGTGCCAGCAGCCAGGGGACAGGGGTTTGGCCCCAGCATTTT. The full variable domain, with segments outside the CDR3 supplied by the reference TRBV5-5 and TRBJ1-5 proteins, appears as DAGVTQSPTHLIKTRGQQVTLRCSPISGHKSVSWYQQVLGQGPQFIFQYYEKEERGRGNFPDRFSARQFPNYSSELNVNALLLGDSALYLCASSQGTGVWPQHFGDGTRLSIL.